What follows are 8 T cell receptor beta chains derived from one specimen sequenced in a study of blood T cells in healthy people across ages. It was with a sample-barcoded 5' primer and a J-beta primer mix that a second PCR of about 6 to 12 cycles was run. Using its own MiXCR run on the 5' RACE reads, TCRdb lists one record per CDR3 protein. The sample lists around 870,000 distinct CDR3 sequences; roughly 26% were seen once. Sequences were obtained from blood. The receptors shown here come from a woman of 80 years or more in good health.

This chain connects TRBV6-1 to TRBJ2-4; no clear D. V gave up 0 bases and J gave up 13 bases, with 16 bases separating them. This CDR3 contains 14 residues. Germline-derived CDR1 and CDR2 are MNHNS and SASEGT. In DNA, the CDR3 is TGTGCCAGCAGTGAAGCGTGGCCAGACCCATGGCAGTACTTC. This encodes CASSEAWPDPWQYF.

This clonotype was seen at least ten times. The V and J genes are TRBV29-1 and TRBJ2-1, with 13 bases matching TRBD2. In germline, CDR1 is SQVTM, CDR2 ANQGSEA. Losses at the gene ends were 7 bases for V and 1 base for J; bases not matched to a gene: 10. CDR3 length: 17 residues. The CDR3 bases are TGCAGCGCCCGACTAGCGGGGGGACTAGCTTCCTACAATGAGCAGTTCTTC. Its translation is CSARLAGGLASYNEQFF.

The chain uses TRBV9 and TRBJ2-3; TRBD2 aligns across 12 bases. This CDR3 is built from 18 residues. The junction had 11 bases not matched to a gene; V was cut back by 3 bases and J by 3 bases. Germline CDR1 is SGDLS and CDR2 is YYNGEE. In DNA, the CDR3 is TGTGCCAGCAGCGACCAGCACCCAGGACTAGCGGGGACAGATACGCAGTATTTT. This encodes CASSDQHPGLAGTDTQYF.

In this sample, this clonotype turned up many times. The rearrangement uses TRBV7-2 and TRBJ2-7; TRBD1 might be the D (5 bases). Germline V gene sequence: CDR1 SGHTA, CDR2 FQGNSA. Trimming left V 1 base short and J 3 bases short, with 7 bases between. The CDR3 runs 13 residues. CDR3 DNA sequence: TGTGCCAGCAGCTTAGGCGGACACTACGAGCAGTACTTC. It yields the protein CASSLGGHYEQYF.

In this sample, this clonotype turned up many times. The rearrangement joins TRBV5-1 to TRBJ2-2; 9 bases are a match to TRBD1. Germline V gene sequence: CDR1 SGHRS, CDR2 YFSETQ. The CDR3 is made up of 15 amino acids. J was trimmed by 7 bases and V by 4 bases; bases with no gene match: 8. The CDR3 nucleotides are TGCGCCAGCAGCCCCCGGACAGGGGAAGACGGGGAGCTGTTTTTT. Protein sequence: CASSPRTGEDGELFF.

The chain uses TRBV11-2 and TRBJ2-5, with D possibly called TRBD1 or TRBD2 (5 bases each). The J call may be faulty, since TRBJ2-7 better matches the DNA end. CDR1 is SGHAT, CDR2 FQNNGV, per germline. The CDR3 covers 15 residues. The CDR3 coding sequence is TGTGCCAGCAGCCCCCGGGGCAGGGTAATGATCGAGCAGTACTTC. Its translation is CASSPRGRVMIEQYF.

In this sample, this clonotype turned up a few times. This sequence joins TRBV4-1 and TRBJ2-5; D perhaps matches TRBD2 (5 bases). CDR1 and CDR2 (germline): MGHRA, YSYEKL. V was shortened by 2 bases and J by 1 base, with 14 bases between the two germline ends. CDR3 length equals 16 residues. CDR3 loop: CASSQLLRERQETQYF. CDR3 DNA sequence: TGCGCCAGCAGCCAACTACTTCGGGAACGCCAAGAGACCCAGTACTTC.

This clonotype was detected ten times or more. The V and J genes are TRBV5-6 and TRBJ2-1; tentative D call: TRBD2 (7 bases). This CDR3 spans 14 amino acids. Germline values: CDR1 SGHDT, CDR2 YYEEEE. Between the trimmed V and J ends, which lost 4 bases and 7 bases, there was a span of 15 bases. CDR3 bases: TGTGCCAGCAGCGCGCAGGGGAGGGCTAATGAGCAGTTCTTC. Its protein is CASSAQGRANEQFF.